This paragraph covers one T cell receptor beta chain sequence. Its antigen is unidentified. The source of the sample is a study of persistence of HIV-infected CD4 T cells. The stimulus was an HIV-1 Gag 15-mer peptide pool, 1 ug/peptide/mL. Responding CD4+ T cells were sorted by upregulation of both CD40 ligand and CD69. The immunoSEQ assay was version 4, run in survey mode. Sequenced by immunoSEQ multiplex PCR; TCRdb stores in-frame clones only, minus some. Here the sample spans almost 20,000 clones, 65% being singletons. The sequencing used CD4+ T cells sorted from PBMCs after roughly 17-hour stimulation, collected from a patient who received antiretroviral therapy. This clonotype was obtained from an adult woman with HIV who was CMV-seropositive.

The chain's CDR3 is CASSHPPGTSGYNEQFF. The CDR3 DNA is TGCGCCAGCAGTCACCCTCCCGGGACTAGCGGGTACAATGAGCAGTTCTTC. The rearrangement uses TRBV4-1 and TRBJ2-1; 12 bases agree with TRBD2. With V trimmed by 6 bases and J by 4 bases, 10 bases remained unmatched. The CDR3 length is 17 residues. The germline V gene has CDR1 MGHRA and CDR2 YSYEKL.